This TCR beta chain was obtained from a study of spatial heterogeneity in lung cancer. Whole-study context: Samples were obtained from around 72 donors, all untreated early-stage non-small cell lung cancer patients.

The sample's time point: blood at routine non-recurrence follow-up after resection. Whole RNA obtained from tumor, nontumor lung or frozen PBMC underwent sequencing without sorting. TCRdb re-called the 5' RACE reads through MiXCR, storing one row per CDR3 protein. The repertoire holds about 52,000 distinct CDR3 sequences, with roughly 7.4% as singletons. V was pared by 0 bases and J by 4 bases, with 8 bases between. Germline CDR1 is SGDLS and CDR2 is YYNGEE. This CDR3 is built from 13 residues. Here the sequenced sample was PBMCs, taken at follow-up. The clonotype comes from a female donor with early-stage non-small cell lung cancer. The chain employs TRBV9 and TRBJ2-7; perhaps TRBD2 as D (5 bases). CDR3 DNA: TGTGCCAGCAGCGTAGGACTAACATACGAGCAGTACTTC. Amino acid sequence: CASSVGLTYEQYF.